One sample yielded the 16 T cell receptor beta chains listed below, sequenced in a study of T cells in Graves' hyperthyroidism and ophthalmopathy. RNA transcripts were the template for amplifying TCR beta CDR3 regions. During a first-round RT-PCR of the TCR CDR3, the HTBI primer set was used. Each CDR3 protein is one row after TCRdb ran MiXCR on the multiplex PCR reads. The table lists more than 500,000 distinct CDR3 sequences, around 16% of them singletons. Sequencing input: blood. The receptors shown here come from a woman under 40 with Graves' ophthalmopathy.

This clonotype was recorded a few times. The CDR3 reads CASSLVGTGAQYF. In DNA, the CDR3 is TGTGCCAGCAGCTTAGTTGGGACAGGGGCACAGTACTTC. The chain links TRBV7-6 to TRBJ2-5, with 10 bases fitting TRBD1. The CDR3 contains 13 residues. The germline CDR1 and CDR2 sequences are SGHVS and FNYEAQ. The J segment lost 11 bases and the V segment lost 1 base, leaving 4 bases of the junction unmatched.

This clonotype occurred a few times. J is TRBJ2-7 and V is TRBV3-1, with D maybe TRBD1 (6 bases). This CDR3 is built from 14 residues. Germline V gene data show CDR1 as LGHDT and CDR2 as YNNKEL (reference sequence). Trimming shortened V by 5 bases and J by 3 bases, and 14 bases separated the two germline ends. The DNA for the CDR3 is TGTGCCAGCAGCTCCAGGGGCCTCCACTACGAGCAGTACTTC. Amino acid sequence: CASSSRGLHYEQYF.

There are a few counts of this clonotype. This CDR3 is CASSVVGGYGYTF. The CDR3, as DNA: TGTGCCAGCAGTGTGGTGGGTGGCTATGGCTACACCTTC. The J gene is TRBJ1-2, the V gene TRBV12-3 or TRBV12-4; no definite D call. V was shortened by 5 bases and J by 4 bases, with 11 bases between the two germline ends. The CDR3 spans 13 residues.

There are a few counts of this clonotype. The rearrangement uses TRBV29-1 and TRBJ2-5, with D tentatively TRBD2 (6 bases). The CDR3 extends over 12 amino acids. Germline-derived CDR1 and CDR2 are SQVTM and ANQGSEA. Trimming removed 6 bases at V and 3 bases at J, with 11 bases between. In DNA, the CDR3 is TGCAGCGTGGGTATAGCGGAAGAGACCCAGTACTTC. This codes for CSVGIAEETQYF.

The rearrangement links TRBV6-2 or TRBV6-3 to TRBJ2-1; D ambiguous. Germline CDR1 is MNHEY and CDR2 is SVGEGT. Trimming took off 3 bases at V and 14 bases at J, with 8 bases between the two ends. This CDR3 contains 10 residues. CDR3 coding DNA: TGTGCCAGCAGTTATAACCCGGAGTTCTTC. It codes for CASSYNPEFF.

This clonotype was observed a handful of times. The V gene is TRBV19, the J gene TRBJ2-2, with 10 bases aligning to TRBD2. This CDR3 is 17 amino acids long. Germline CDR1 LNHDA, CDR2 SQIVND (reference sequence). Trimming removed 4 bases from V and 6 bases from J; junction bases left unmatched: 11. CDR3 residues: CASSTGGSGRAAGELFF. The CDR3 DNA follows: TGTGCCAGTAGTACCGGGGGGAGCGGGAGGGCCGCCGGGGAGCTGTTTTTT.

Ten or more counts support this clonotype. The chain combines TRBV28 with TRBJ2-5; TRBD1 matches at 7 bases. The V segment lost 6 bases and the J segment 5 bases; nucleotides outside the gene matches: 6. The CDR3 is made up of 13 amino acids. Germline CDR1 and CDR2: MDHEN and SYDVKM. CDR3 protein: CASRRQGEETQYF. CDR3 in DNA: TGTGCCAGCAGACGACAGGGTGAGGAGACCCAGTACTTC. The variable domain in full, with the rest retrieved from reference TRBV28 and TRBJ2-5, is DVKVTQSSRYLVKRTGEKVFLECVQDMDHENMFWYRQDPGLGLRLIYFSYDVKMKEKGDIPEGYSVSREKKERFSLILESASTNQTSMYLCASRRQGEETQYFGPGTRLLVL.

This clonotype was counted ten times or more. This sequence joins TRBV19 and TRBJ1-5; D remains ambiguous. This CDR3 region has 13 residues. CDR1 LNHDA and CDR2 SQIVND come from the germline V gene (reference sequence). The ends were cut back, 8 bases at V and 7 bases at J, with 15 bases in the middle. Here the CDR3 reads CASGSSGRQPQHF. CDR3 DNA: TGTGCCAGTGGGTCCAGCGGCAGGCAGCCCCAGCATTTT. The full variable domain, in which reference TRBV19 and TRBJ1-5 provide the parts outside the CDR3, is DGGITQSPKYLFRKEGQNVTLSCEQNLNHDAMYWYRQDPGQGLRLIYYSQIVNDFQKGDIAEGYSVSREKKESFPLTVTSAQKNPTAFYLCASGSSGRQPQHFGDGTRLSIL.

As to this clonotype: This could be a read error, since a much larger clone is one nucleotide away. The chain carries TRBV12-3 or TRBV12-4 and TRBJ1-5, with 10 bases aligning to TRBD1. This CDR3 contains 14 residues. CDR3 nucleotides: TGTGCCAGTAGGACAGGGGGGACCAATCAGCCCCATCATTTT. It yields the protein CASRTGGTNQPHHF.

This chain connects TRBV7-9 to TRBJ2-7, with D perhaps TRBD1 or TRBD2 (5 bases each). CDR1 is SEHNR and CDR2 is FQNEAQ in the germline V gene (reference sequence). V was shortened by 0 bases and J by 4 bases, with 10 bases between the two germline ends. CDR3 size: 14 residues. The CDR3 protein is CASSLAGTQYEQYF. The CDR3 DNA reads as TGTGCCAGCAGCTTAGCCGGGACGCAATACGAGCAGTACTTC.

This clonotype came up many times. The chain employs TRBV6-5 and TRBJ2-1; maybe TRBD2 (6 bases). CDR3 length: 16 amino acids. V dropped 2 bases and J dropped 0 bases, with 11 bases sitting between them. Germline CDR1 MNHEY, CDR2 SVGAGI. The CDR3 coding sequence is TGTGCCAGCAGTTACCCGGGAGCGTCCTCCTACAATGAGCAGTTCTTC. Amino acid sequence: CASSYPGASSYNEQFF.

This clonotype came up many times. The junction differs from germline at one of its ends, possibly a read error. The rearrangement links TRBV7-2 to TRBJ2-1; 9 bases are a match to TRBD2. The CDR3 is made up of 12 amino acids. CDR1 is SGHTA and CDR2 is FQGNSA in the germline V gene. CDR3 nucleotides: TGTGCCAGCACCTTAGCGGGAGCGGAGCAGTTCTTC. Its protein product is CASTLAGAEQFF.

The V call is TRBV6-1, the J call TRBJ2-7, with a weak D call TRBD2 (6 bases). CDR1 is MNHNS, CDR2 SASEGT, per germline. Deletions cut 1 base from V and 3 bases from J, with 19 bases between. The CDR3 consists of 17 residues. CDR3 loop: CASSEEMWAAGSYEQYF. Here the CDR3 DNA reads TGTGCCAGCAGTGAAGAAATGTGGGCGGCCGGGAGCTACGAGCAGTACTTC.

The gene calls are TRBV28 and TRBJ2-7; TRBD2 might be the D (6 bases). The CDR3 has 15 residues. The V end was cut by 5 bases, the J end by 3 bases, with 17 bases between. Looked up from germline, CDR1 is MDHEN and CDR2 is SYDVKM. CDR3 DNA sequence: TGTGCCAGCAGTCCCCCGCGGGGTATTTACTACGAGCAGTACTTC. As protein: CASSPPRGIYYEQYF.

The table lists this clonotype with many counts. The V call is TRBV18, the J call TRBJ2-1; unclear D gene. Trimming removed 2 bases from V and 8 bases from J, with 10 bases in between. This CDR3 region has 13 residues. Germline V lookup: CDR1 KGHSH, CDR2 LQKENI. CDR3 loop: CASSPDERDEQFF. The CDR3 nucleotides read TGTGCCAGCTCACCAGACGAACGGGATGAGCAGTTCTTC.

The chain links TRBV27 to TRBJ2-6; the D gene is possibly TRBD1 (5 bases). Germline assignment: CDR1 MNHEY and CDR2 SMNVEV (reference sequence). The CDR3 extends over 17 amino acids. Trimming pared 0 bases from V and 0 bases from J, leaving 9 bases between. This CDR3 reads CASSLSRVHSGANVLTF. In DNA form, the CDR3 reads TGTGCCAGCAGTTTATCCAGGGTCCACTCTGGGGCCAACGTCCTGACTTTC.